This T cell receptor (beta chain) derives from a study of blood T cell repertoires in COVID-19. Background on the study: PBMCs, B-cell-depleted T cells, or T cells were the source of the cDNA or gDNA that made up the material.

Individuals aged roughly 18 to 95 years were recruited from approximately 24 US areas. Participants had their cohort set by participant-reported clinical history. Trimming pared 0 bases from V and 4 bases from J, leaving 12 bases between. The length of the CDR3 is 15 residues. Looked up from germline, CDR1 is LNHDA and CDR2 is SQIVND (reference sequence). Per the authors' pipeline: For nucleated cells, counts were estimated from reference gene primer amplification. Sequencing was performed with immunoSEQ multiplex PCR; in TCRdb, only in-frame clones are kept and a portion is missing. The DNA was the basis for D and trimming; V, J and clone size are from that table. The table lists some 290,000 clones, 90% to 95% of them singletons.

The chain joins TRBV19 to TRBJ1-1; the D gene is possibly TRBD1 (5 bases). The receptor comes from a woman aged 25-40 years who had been exposed to COVID-19. The sequencing sample was made of PBMCs or T cells enriched from blood (not recorded which). CDR3 residues: CASSIEGWRGTEAFF. The CDR3 DNA reads TGTGCCAGTAGTATAGAGGGATGGAGGGGCACTGAAGCTTTCTTT.